One and the same sample provided the 29 T cell receptor beta chains below, sequenced in a study of blood T cell repertoires in COVID-19. Only in-frame clones appear in the TCRdb table, and some are missing; sequencing was by immunoSEQ multiplex PCR. The table has about 130,000 clones, over 80% seen once; the top ten hold more than 1.5%. Sequenced material: peripheral blood. The receptors derive from a man in his 70s with acute or convalescent COVID-19.

The chain links TRBV12-3 or TRBV12-4 to TRBJ1-1; tentative D call: TRBD1 (6 bases). Trimming took 2 bases from V and 5 from J, leaving 9 bases between them. The CDR3 extends over 13 amino acids. Here the CDR3 DNA reads TGTGCCAGCAGTTTACAGGGGTATACTGAAGCTTTCTTT. This translates into CASSLQGYTEAFF.

CDR3 region: CASSPLSGAQETQYF. The CDR3 nucleotides read TGTGCCAGCAGCCCCCTTAGCGGGGCACAAGAGACCCAGTACTTC. This sequence joins TRBV11-2 and TRBJ2-5, with TRBD2 identical over 8 bases. The junction had 7 bases not matched to a gene; V was cut back by 5 bases and J by 2 bases. The germline V gene encodes CDR1 SGHAT and CDR2 FQNNGV. This CDR3 region has 15 residues.

The rearrangement uses TRBV2 and TRBJ1-1, with 7 bases that match TRBD1. The CDR3 length is 13 residues. In germline, CDR1 is SNHLY, CDR2 FYNNEI. With V trimmed by 6 bases and J by 5 bases, 6 bases remained unmatched. The CDR3 bases are TGTGCCAGCAGGGTGGACAGGCAAACTGAAGCTTTCTTT. Translated: CASRVDRQTEAFF.

The V and J genes are TRBV3-1 (or the pseudogene TRBV3-2) and TRBJ1-3; 7 bases agree with TRBD1. Germline V CDR1 and CDR2: LGHDT, YNNKEL (reference sequence). This CDR3 has 16 residues. The junction had 8 bases not matched to a gene; V was cut back by 1 base and J by 5 bases. The CDR3 loop reads CASSQGQRRGRNTIYF. The CDR3 bases are TGTGCCAGCAGCCAAGGTCAGAGGAGGGGGCGAAACACCATATATTTT.

The rearrangement uses TRBV2 and TRBJ2-4; tentative D call: TRBD1 (5 bases). Looked up from germline, CDR1 is SNHLY and CDR2 is FYNNEI. The CDR3 spans 16 residues. The ends were cut back, 1 base at V and 0 bases at J, with 10 bases in the middle. The CDR3 region is CASSEDRSLAKNIQYF. The CDR3 DNA follows: TGTGCCAGCAGTGAAGACAGGAGTCTAGCCAAAAACATTCAGTACTTC.

V gene TRBV6-5 combines with J gene TRBJ1-3, with D uncertain. This CDR3 spans 14 amino acids. V was cut by 5 bases and J by 0 bases, with 8 bases left in between. Germline CDR1 reads MNHEY; CDR2 reads SVGAGI. CDR3 protein: CASSTDYSGNTIYF. The CDR3 DNA reads TGTGCCAGCAGTACCGACTACTCTGGAAACACCATATATTTT.

This chain links TRBV5-4 with TRBJ1-1; the D gene is possibly TRBD1 (6 bases). V gave up 0 bases and J gave up 6 bases, with 18 bases separating them. This CDR3 has 16 residues. Germline V lookup: CDR1 SGHNT, CDR2 YYREEE (reference sequence). The CDR3 coding sequence is TGTGCCAGCAGCTTGGAGATAGGCAGGGGCTTGCCTGAAGCTTTCTTT. It is translated as CASSLEIGRGLPEAFF.

The CDR3 loop is CASSSPGQKNYGYTF. In nucleotides, the CDR3 is TGTGCCAGCAGCTCGCCGGGACAGAAGAACTATGGCTACACCTTC. The chain joins TRBV7-2 to TRBJ1-2; 7 nucleotides agree with TRBD1. Germline V gene lookup returns CDR1 SGHTA and CDR2 FQGNSA. The CDR3 runs to 15 residues. V trimming: 4 bases; J trimming: 2 bases; junction bases outside the gene matches: 7. Drawing the rest from reference TRBV7-2 and TRBJ1-2, the complete variable domain is GAGVSQSPSNKVTEKGKDVELRCDPISGHTALYWYRQSLGQGLEFLIYFQGNSAPDKSGLPSDRFSAERTGGSVSTLTIQRTQQEDSAVYLCASSSPGQKNYGYTFGSGTRLTVV.

This rearrangement joins TRBV6-6 to TRBJ2-1; the D gene is possibly TRBD2 (6 bases). The CDR3 covers 17 residues. Looked up from germline, CDR1 is MNHNY and CDR2 is SVGAGI (reference sequence). Trimming took off 5 bases at V and 0 bases at J, with 17 bases between the two ends. The DNA of the CDR3 is TGTGCCAGCAGTCGACGGTTACGGGGGAGCTCCTACAATGAGCAGTTCTTC. This translates into CASSRRLRGSSYNEQFF.

This clone has a count of ten or more. The chain recombines TRBV13 with TRBJ1-6; D not resolved. This CDR3 has 12 residues. The germline gives CDR1 PRHDT, CDR2 FYEKMQ (reference sequence). The V end was cut by 5 bases, the J end by 8 bases, with 7 bases between. The CDR3 nucleotides read TGTGCCAGCAGCCAGGAATATTCACCCCTCCACTTT. It yields the protein CASSQEYSPLHF. The whole variable domain, remainder taken from reference TRBV13 and TRBJ1-6, is AAGVIQSPRHLIKEKRETATLKCYPIPRHDTVYWYQQGPGQDPQFLISFYEKMQSDKGSIPDRFSAQQFSDYHSELNMSSLELGDSALYFCASSQEYSPLHFGNGTRLTVT.

A few counts support this clone. V usage is TRBV7-3 and J usage is TRBJ1-3; 9 bases align to TRBD1. The CDR3 is 19 amino acids. Germline values: CDR1 SGHTA, CDR2 FQGTGA. Trimming took 1 base from V and 0 from J; bases not matched to a gene: 10. CDR3 sequence: CASSLRENRGRDSGNTIYF. The CDR3, as DNA: TGTGCCAGCAGCTTAAGGGAGAACAGGGGGCGAGACTCTGGAAACACCATATATTTT. Using reference TRBV7-3 and TRBJ1-3 for the parts outside the CDR3, the full variable domain is GAGVSQTPSNKVTEKGKYVELRCDPISGHTALYWYRQSLGQGPEFLIYFQGTGAADDSGLPNDRFFAVRPEGSVSTLKIQRTERGDSAVYLCASSLRENRGRDSGNTIYFGEGSWLTVV.

The chain joins TRBV29-1 to TRBJ1-1, with D possibly TRBD1 on 5 matching bases. The V gene lost 6 bases and the J gene lost 1 base, with 15 bases spanning the gap. This CDR3 comprises 14 residues. Germline V gives CDR1 SQVTM, CDR2 ANQGSEA. Written as DNA, the CDR3 is TGCAGCGTGACCGCAGGGCCATCGAACACTGAAGCTTTCTTT. Its translation is CSVTAGPSNTEAFF. Together with reference TRBV29-1 and TRBJ1-1, the CDR3 gives the full variable domain: SAVISQKPSRDICQRGTSLTIQCQVDSQVTMMFWYRQQPGQSLTLIATANQGSEATYESGFVIDKFPISRPNLTFSTLTVSNMSPEDSSIYLCSVTAGPSNTEAFFGQGTRLTVV.

The V call is TRBV6-5, the J call TRBJ1-5; D is undetermined. Trimming left V 2 bases short and J 1 base short, with 12 bases between. Looked up from germline, CDR1 is MNHEY and CDR2 is SVGAGI. CDR3 size: 16 residues. CDR3 region: CASSYGGRLSNQPQHF. CDR3 nucleotide sequence: TGTGCCAGCAGTTACGGCGGGCGGTTGAGCAATCAGCCCCAGCATTTT.

The chain joins TRBV12-3 or TRBV12-4 to TRBJ2-1; TRBD2 agrees at 7 bases. J was trimmed by 7 bases and V by 7 bases; bases with no gene match: 7. This CDR3 is 13 amino acids long. DNA for the CDR3: TGTGCCAGCATGGGAGGGTTCGGGAATGAGCAGTTCTTC. Translating it yields CASMGGFGNEQFF.

The chain combines TRBV4-1 with TRBJ2-3, with TRBD2 matching over 7 bases. The germline gives CDR1 MGHRA, CDR2 YSYEKL. After removal of 4 bases from V and 0 bases from J, the junction contained 10 bases not matched to a gene. This CDR3 spans 17 amino acids. CDR3 in DNA: TGCGCCAGCAGCCGAGCGTCTAGCGGCCCTAGCACAGATACGCAGTATTTT. It encodes CASSRASSGPSTDTQYF.

The chain joins TRBV7-8 to TRBJ1-3, with D perhaps TRBD1 (5 bases). The CDR3 is made up of 17 amino acids. Trimming shortened V by 5 bases and J by 1 base, and 18 bases separated the two germline ends. Germline loops: CDR1 SGHVS, CDR2 FQNEAQ. In DNA, the CDR3 is TGTGCCAGCAGCCCGGGGGGGATAACCATTTCTGGAAACACCATATATTTT. It codes for CASSPGGITISGNTIYF.

The CDR3 reads CASSLADSSGPEQFF. CDR3 DNA: TGTGCCAGCAGTTTGGCGGACTCAAGCGGACCTGAGCAGTTCTTC. The chain combines TRBV6-5 with TRBJ2-1; possibly TRBD2 for D (5 bases). Deletions cut 4 bases from V and 9 bases from J, with 19 bases between. CDR1 and CDR2 (germline): MNHEY, SVGAGI. The CDR3 spans 15 residues.

The chain employs TRBV29-1 and TRBJ1-4; 9 bases align to TRBD1. Germline CDR1 SQVTM, CDR2 ANQGSEA. CDR3 size: 15 residues. Trimming at V came to 8 bases and at J to 0 bases, leaving 7 bases not matched to a gene. The CDR3 DNA is TGCAGCCTCGGACAGGGGCAATCAACTAATGAAAAACTGTTTTTT. Translating it yields CSLGQGQSTNEKLFF.

The table lists this clone with a few counts. V and J are TRBV14 and TRBJ1-2; D might be TRBD1 (6 bases). CDR1 is SGHDN, CDR2 FVKESK, per germline. The CDR3 consists of 13 residues. V lost 1 base and J lost 8, with 11 bases in between. In nucleotides, the CDR3 is TGTGCCAGCAGCCAAGGGGGGCTGAGCGGCTACACCTTC. It translates to CASSQGGLSGYTF.

The chain joins TRBV2 to TRBJ1-4; D remains unclear. The CDR3 is 15 amino acids. Looked up from germline, CDR1 is SNHLY and CDR2 is FYNNEI. V lost 4 bases to trimming and J lost 4 bases, with 13 bases between them. The CDR3 loop is CASSVETVYNEKLFF. For the CDR3, the DNA is TGTGCCAGCAGTGTCGAAACGGTTTATAATGAAAAACTGTTTTTT.

The rearrangement uses TRBV15 and TRBJ2-1; 7 positions agree with TRBD2. The germline CDR1 and CDR2 sequences are LNHNV and YYDKDF (reference sequence). Germline trimming cut 5 bases from V and 7 bases from J; bases unmatched to any gene: 8. CDR3 length: 14 amino acids. In nucleotides, the CDR3 is TGTGCCACCAGCCGGGGGGACCCTACAAATGAGCAGTTCTTC. Translated, it gives CATSRGDPTNEQFF.

Many counts were recorded for this clone. The chain links TRBV7-2 to TRBJ1-6; 8 bases match TRBD1. The V gene end was trimmed by 3 bases and the J gene end by 1 base; junction bases not matched to a gene: 2. The CDR3 length is 16 residues. Germline-derived CDR1 and CDR2 are SGHTA and FQGNSA. CDR3 residues: CASSFRGLSYNSPLHF. The CDR3 DNA is TGTGCCAGCAGCTTCAGGGGGCTGTCCTATAATTCACCCCTCCACTTT.

This chain uses TRBV7-9 with TRBJ2-1; 7 nucleotides align to TRBD1. This CDR3 has 13 residues. V shed 1 base, J shed 14 bases, and the junction held 8 bases outside the gene matches. CDR1 and CDR2 from the germline V gene are SEHNR and FQNEAQ (reference sequence). DNA for the CDR3: TGTGCCAGCAGCTTAGAAGAGACAGGGAGAAAGTTCTTC. Translating gives CASSLEETGRKFF.

The rearrangement uses TRBV6-5 and TRBJ1-1, with D maybe TRBD1 (5 bases). V shed 5 bases and J shed 5 bases, with 12 bases lying between them. The length of the CDR3 is 13 residues. Germline assignment: CDR1 MNHEY and CDR2 SVGAGI. The CDR3 DNA reads as TGTGCCAGCAGTACTTGGGGGGAAACTGAAGCTTTCTTT. It encodes CASSTWGETEAFF.

This clone was counted many times. The CDR3 is CASSPPQRNQPQHF. In DNA, the CDR3 is TGTGCCAGCAGTCCGCCACAGAGAAATCAGCCCCAGCATTTT. The chain joins TRBV28 to TRBJ1-5; D call uncertain. CDR1 and CDR2 from the germline V gene are MDHEN and SYDVKM. V dropped 5 bases and J dropped 4 bases, with 12 bases sitting between them. The CDR3 runs to 14 residues.

This clone came up a few times. The rearrangement uses TRBV6-2 or TRBV6-3 and TRBJ2-2; maybe TRBD1 (6 bases). Trimming removed 2 bases from V and 4 bases from J, with 11 bases in between. Germline assignment: CDR1 MNHEY and CDR2 SVGEGT. The CDR3 sequence is 15 residues long. CDR3 coding DNA: TGTGCCAGCAGTTACGCAGGGGCGGGCACCGGGGAGCTGTTTTTT. Its protein product is CASSYAGAGTGELFF.

This rearrangement joins TRBV18 to TRBJ1-1, with 8 bases aligning to TRBD1. The trim removed 2 bases at V and 4 bases at J, leaving 6 bases unmatched. The V gene's germline CDR1 is KGHSH and CDR2 LQKENI. This CDR3 has 15 amino acids. The CDR3 DNA sequence: TGTGCCAGCTCACCAGGGTACACAGGGGGCACTGAAGCTTTCTTT. Amino acid sequence: CASSPGYTGGTEAFF.

The chain employs TRBV5-1 and TRBJ1-1, with a weak D call TRBD1 (5 bases). Trimming removed 6 bases from V and 4 bases from J, with 13 bases in between. CDR1 is SGHRS, CDR2 YFSETQ, per germline. The CDR3 loop spans 13 amino acids. The CDR3 DNA is TGCGCCAGCATGAGGGCGGGGGGCACTGAAGCTTTCTTT. It specifies CASMRAGGTEAFF.

The CDR3, as DNA: TGCGCCAGCAGCTTCGTGGGGCAAACCTCTGGGGCCAACGTCCTGACTTTC. Its protein is CASSFVGQTSGANVLTF. This chain links TRBV5-1 with TRBJ2-6, with D perhaps TRBD1 (5 bases). The germline V gene encodes CDR1 SGHRS and CDR2 YFSETQ. The CDR3 has 17 amino acids. The V end lost 2 bases, the J end lost 0 bases, and 12 bases lay between the germline ends.